The source of this T cell receptor (beta chain) is a study of T-cell reconstitution after alpha-beta-depleted transplantation in children. Study-wide results and caveats: Newly produced T cells mostly accounted for T-cell counts and diversity one year post-transplant.

Unique molecular identifiers were incorporated during preparation of the TCRbeta library. TCRdb recomputed calls from the PCR reads with MiXCR, one row per CDR3 protein. The data contain under 20,000 distinct CDR3 sequences, 10% to 15% of them singletons. This clonotype was seen many times. Its antigen is currently unknown. Trimming removed 7 bases from V and 2 bases from J, with 10 bases in between. CDR3 length: 14 amino acids. Germline V CDR1 and CDR2: KGHDR, SFDVKD. The TCR sequence derives from a female patient aged 2-10 years who had a stem cell transplant for congenital amegakaryocytic thrombocytopenia, so the T cells may come from the graft donor. Sample: PBMCs, mostly from graft donor cells, taken 60 days after TCRalphabeta/CD19-depleted stem cell transplant. The rearrangement links TRBV24-1 to TRBJ2-2; D gene unclear. In DNA, the CDR3 is TGTGCCACCAGAGCCGAGGCTAACACCGGGGAGCTGTTTTTT. Translated, it gives CATRAEANTGELFF.